This T cell receptor (beta chain) was profiled in a study of T-cell reconstitution after alpha-beta-depleted transplantation in children. Unique molecular identifiers tagged the TCRbeta library. TCRdb fed the PCR reads into MiXCR, producing one record per CDR3 protein. The sample gives approximately 510,000 distinct CDR3 sequences, about a sixth of which show up once; 2.5% to 3.5% is in the top ten. Germline V CDR1 and CDR2: SGHVS, FQNEAQ. The ends lost 0 bases at V and 5 bases at J; junction bases unmatched: 6. This CDR3 spans 17 amino acids. The specimen was PBMCs from the stem cell graft donor, collected from the stem cell graft. The chain couples TRBV7-8 to TRBJ2-1; 11 positions agree with TRBD2. The clonotype was recovered from a human donor who donated a stem cell graft to a child with acute lymphoblastic leukemia. The CDR3 coding sequence is TGTGCCAGCAGCTTAGCGCAGGGACTAGCGGCCGACAATGAGCAGTTCTTC. Its translation is CASSLAQGLAADNEQFF.